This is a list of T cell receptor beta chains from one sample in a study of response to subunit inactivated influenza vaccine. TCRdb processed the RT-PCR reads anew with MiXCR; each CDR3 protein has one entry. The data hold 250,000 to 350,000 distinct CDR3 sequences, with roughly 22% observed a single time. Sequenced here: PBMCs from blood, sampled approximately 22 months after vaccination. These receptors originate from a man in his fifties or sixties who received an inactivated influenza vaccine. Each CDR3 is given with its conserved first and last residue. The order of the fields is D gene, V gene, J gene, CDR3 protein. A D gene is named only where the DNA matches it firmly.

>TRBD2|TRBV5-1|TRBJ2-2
CASSPPGLIANTGELFF
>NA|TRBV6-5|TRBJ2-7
CASSYDRNYEQYF
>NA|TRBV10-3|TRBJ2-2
CAISGTGYRANTGELFF
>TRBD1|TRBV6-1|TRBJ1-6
CASTPTGQGRAPLHF
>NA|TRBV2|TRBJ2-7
CASSATGLRYEQYF
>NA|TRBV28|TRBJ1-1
CASMGHLNTEAFF
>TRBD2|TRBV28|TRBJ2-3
CASSGTSGGPYRTDTQYF
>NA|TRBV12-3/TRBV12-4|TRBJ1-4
CASSARSDRLHEKLFF
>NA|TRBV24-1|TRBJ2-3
CATSTGTDTQYF
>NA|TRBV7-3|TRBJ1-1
CASSPGRDTEAFF
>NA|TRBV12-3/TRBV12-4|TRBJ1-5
CASSAVLEGEPQHF
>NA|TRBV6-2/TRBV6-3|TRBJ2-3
CASSYREWDTQYF
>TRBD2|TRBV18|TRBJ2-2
CASSPRPGLANTGELFF
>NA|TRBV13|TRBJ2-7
CASSLPRKGEPYEQYF
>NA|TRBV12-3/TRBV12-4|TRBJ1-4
CASSFGQIEKLFF